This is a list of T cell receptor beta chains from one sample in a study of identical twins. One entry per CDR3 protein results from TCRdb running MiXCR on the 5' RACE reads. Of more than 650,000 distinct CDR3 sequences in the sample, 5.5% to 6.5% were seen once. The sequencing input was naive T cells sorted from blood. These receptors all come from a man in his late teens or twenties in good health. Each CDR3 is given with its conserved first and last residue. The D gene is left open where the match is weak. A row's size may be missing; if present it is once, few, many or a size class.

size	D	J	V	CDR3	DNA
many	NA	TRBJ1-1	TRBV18	CASSLRGVAFF	TGTGCCAGCTCGCTTCGAGGGGTAGCTTTCTTT
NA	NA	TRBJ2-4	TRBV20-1	CSATPFRTALTDIQYF	TGCAGTGCCACCCCCTTCCGGACAGCTTTGACGGACATTCAGTACTTC
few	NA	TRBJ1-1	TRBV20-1	CSARLGQGLAEAFF	TGCAGTGCTAGACTAGGGCAGGGGTTAGCTGAAGCTTTCTTT
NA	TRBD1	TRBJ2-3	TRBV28	CASFTPDRAADTQYF	TGTGCCAGCTTTACGCCGGACAGGGCCGCAGATACGCAGTATTTT
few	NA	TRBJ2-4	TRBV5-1	CASSLDRSAKNIQYF	TGCGCCAGCAGCTTGGATCGGAGCGCCAAAAACATTCAGTACTTC
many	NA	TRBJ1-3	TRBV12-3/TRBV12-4	CASGPLAGNTIYF	TGTGCCAGCGGCCCGCTAGCTGGAAACACCATATATTTT
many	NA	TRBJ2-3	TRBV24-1	CATSDPTGTDTQYF	TGTGCCACCAGTGATCCGACAGGCACAGATACGCAGTATTTT
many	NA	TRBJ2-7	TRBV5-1	CASSLVGGGDSYEQYF	TGCGCCAGCAGCTTGGTTGGGGGTGGCGACTCCTACGAGCAGTACTTC
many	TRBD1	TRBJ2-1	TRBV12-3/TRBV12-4	CASSPGDRPIYNEQFF	TGTGCCAGCAGTCCAGGGGACAGACCGATCTACAATGAGCAGTTCTTC
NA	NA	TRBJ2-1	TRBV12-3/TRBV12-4	CASSFGAPLRDEQFF	TGTGCCAGCAGTTTCGGGGCACCCCTCAGGGATGAGCAGTTCTTC
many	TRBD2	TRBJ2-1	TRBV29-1	CSVAPGLAGPTSYNEQFF	TGCAGCGTTGCTCCGGGACTAGCGGGGCCTACTTCCTACAATGAGCAGTTCTTC
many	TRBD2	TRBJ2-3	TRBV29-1	CSVTQGLAGVRGTDTQYF	TGCAGCGTTACTCAGGGACTAGCGGGAGTAAGAGGCACAGATACGCAGTATTTT
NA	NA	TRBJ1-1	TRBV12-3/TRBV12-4	CASSPKGRSRNTEAFF	TGTGCCAGCAGCCCAAAAGGGAGAAGCAGGAACACTGAAGCTTTCTTT
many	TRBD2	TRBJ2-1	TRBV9	CASSVGGRIGGVEQFF	TGTGCCAGCAGCGTAGGAGGACGTATTGGGGGGGTTGAGCAGTTCTTC